One and the same sample provided the 2 T cell receptor beta chains below, sequenced in a study of blood T cell repertoires in COVID-19. The data were produced by immunoSEQ multiplex PCR, yet TCRdb's version contains in-frame clones alone and is incomplete. This table holds 150,000 to 200,000 clones, roughly 86% found once. The sample taken for sequencing was peripheral blood. Receptors originate from a man between 40 and 49 years old with active or convalescent COVID-19.

V is TRBV28 and J is TRBJ2-2, with D maybe TRBD2 (5 bases). This CDR3 contains 16 residues. The germline CDR1 and CDR2 sequences are MDHEN and SYDVKM. V lost 3 bases and J 1 base, leaving 12 bases between the germline ends. Here the CDR3 DNA reads TGTGCCAGCAGTTTCCCCGGGATCGAGAACACCGGGGAGCTGTTTTTT. As protein: CASSFPGIENTGELFF.

This clone appeared a single time. The V call is TRBV9, the J call TRBJ2-5, with TRBD1 identical over 7 bases. The CDR3 runs to 16 residues. Germline V gene data show CDR1 as SGDLS and CDR2 as YYNGEE. The J segment lost 3 bases and the V segment lost 4 bases, leaving 12 bases of the junction unmatched. CDR3 sequence (DNA): TGTGCCAGCAGCCCCGACAGGGTGGCTAAGGAAGAGACCCAGTACTTC. This sequence encodes CASSPDRVAKEETQYF.